One sample yielded the 20 T cell receptor beta chains listed below, sequenced in a study of T cells expressing NK-cell markers. Each CDR3 protein gets one entry in TCRdb, which reprocessed the 5' RACE reads and gives no DNA. This repertoire includes about 460,000 distinct CDR3 sequences. The source material was blood T cells: a sorted CD56 or NKG2C T cell subset, CD4+ or CD8+ T cells, or bulk PBMC T cells (not recorded which). These receptors came from a woman between 45 and 60 years old in good health.

The chain is built from TRBV5-1 and TRBJ2-6; TCRdb indicates TRBD2, and absent DNA this call remains unverified. The CDR3 covers 16 residues. Per the germline V gene, CDR1 is SGHRS and CDR2 is YFSETQ. The CDR3 sequence: CASSVDGPSGANVLTF.

The CDR3: CSAPTYSGDDQPQHF. V gene TRBV20-1 combines with J gene TRBJ1-5. CDR1 and CDR2 from the germline V gene are DFQATT and SNEGSKA (reference sequence). The CDR3 is 15 residues long.

The chain carries TRBV28 and TRBJ2-3; TCRdb calls TRBD1, which cannot be checked without DNA. CDR3 length: 12 amino acids. Germline-derived CDR1 and CDR2 are MDHEN and SYDVKM. CDR3: CAGGVGADTQYF.

The rearrangement uses TRBV3-1 and TRBJ1-4; the TCRdb D gene call, TRBD1, has no DNA to confirm it. Per germline, CDR1 LGHDT and CDR2 YNNKEL (reference sequence). The CDR3 is made up of 16 amino acids. CDR3 in amino acids: CASSQDWGAANEKLFF.

The chain combines TRBV12-3 or TRBV12-4 with TRBJ1-2. CDR3 length: 14 residues. The CDR3 region is CASSFLAGVDGYTF.

J is TRBJ1-3 and V is TRBV12-3 or TRBV12-4. The CDR3 totals 16 residues. Here the CDR3 reads CASSRRTGPSGNTIYF.

The CDR3 region is CSVADTKGNTQYF. The chain recombines TRBV29-1 with TRBJ2-3; with no DNA, the TCRdb D assignment of TRBD1 cannot be verified. Germline CDR1 SQVTM, CDR2 ANQGSEA. The CDR3 contains 13 residues.

The gene calls are TRBV5-1 and TRBJ1-2; with no DNA, the TCRdb D assignment of TRBD1 cannot be verified. Germline V lookup: CDR1 SGHRS, CDR2 YFSETQ. The CDR3 runs 16 residues. The CDR3 reads CASSLGVGRANYGYTF.

The rearrangement links TRBV6-6 to TRBJ2-7; absent DNA, TCRdb's TRBD1 call cannot be checked. The CDR3 has 13 residues. Germline lookup yields CDR1 MNHNY and CDR2 SVGAGI (reference sequence). The CDR3 sequence: CASQGTAAYEQYF.

The chain has TRBV6-1 and TRBJ1-2; the D call from TCRdb, TRBD1, cannot be confirmed without DNA. There are 14 residues in the CDR3. Looked up from germline, CDR1 is MNHNS and CDR2 is SASEGT. CDR3 residues: CASSEISGTGAYTF.

The V gene is TRBV4-1, the J gene TRBJ1-2. Germline CDR1 MGHRA, CDR2 YSYEKL. The CDR3 is made up of 15 amino acids. CDR3 region: CASSLSGFAGYGYTF.

This sequence joins TRBV5-1 and TRBJ2-1. There are 14 residues in the CDR3. Germline V gene sequence: CDR1 SGHRS, CDR2 YFSETQ. CDR3: CASTRETSYNEQFF.

The chain carries TRBV20-1 and TRBJ1-5. The length of the CDR3 is 13 residues. CDR1 and CDR2 (germline): DFQATT, SNEGSKA (reference sequence). The CDR3 spells CSASLRKDQPQHF.

The genes are TRBV6-5 and TRBJ2-1; checking the TCRdb D call of TRBD1 is not possible without DNA. Germline V lookup: CDR1 MNHEY, CDR2 SVGAGI. The CDR3 runs to 13 residues. The CDR3 loop is CASSPRGHYEQFF.

The rearrangement joins TRBV27 to TRBJ2-5. The CDR3 has 15 amino acids. The germline V gene encodes CDR1 MNHEY and CDR2 SMNVEV (reference sequence). The CDR3 reads CASSLSKGWGETQYF.

This rearrangement joins TRBV29-1 to TRBJ2-1; TCRdb designates TRBD1, a call that cannot be tested without DNA. The germline V gene encodes CDR1 SQVTM and CDR2 ANQGSEA. The CDR3 spans 13 residues. CDR3 sequence: CSVPYRTVNEQFF.

The chain carries TRBV25-1 and TRBJ2-7; TCRdb picks TRBD1, but there is no DNA to check that call. The CDR3 loop spans 15 amino acids. Germline loops: CDR1 MGHDK, CDR2 SYGVNS. The CDR3 loop is CASSEPGQGANEQYF.

The gene calls are TRBV7-9 and TRBJ2-1; TCRdb's D call, TRBD2, is unchecked because there is no DNA. This CDR3 is 14 amino acids long. Per germline, CDR1 SEHNR and CDR2 FQNEAQ (reference sequence). The chain's CDR3 is CASSSLAALGWLFF.

This chain connects TRBV29-1 to TRBJ2-7; TCRdb calls TRBD2, which cannot be checked without DNA. Germline V gene lookup returns CDR1 SQVTM and CDR2 ANQGSEA. This CDR3 spans 15 amino acids. CDR3 sequence reads: CSAQMTSGRTYEQYF.

This sequence joins TRBV20-1 and TRBJ2-1. The CDR3 has 16 residues. Looked up from germline, CDR1 is DFQATT and CDR2 is SNEGSKA (reference sequence). Here the CDR3 reads CSLTSRQGRSYNEQFF.